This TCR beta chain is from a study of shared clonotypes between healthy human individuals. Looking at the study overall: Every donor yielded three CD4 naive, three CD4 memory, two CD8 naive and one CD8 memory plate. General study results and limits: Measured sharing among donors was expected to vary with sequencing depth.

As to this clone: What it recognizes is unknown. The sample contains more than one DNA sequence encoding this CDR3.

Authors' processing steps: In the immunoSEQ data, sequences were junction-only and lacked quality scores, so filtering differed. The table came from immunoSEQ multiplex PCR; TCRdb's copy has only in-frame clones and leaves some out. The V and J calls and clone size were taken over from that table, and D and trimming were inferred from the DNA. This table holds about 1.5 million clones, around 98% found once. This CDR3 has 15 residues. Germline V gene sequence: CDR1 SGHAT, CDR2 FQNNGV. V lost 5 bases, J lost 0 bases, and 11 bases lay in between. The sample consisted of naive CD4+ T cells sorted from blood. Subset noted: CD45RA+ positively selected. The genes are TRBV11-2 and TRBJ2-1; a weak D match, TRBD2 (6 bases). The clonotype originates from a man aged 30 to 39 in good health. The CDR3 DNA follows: TGTGCCAGCAGCCCAGTTAGCGGCTCCTACAATGAGCAGTTCTTC. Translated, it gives CASSPVSGSYNEQFF. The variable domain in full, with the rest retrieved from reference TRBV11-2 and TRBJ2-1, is EAGVAQSPRYKIIEKRQSVAFWCNPISGHATLYWYQQILGQGPKLLIQFQNNGVVDDSQLPKDRFSAERLKGVDSTLKIQPAKLEDSAVYLCASSPVSGSYNEQFFGPGTRLTVL.